This T cell receptor beta chain was retrieved from a study of cytomegalovirus exposure and HLA in healthy donors. Findings and caveats of the study: Most TCRs appeared rarely, but some public TCRs recurred in many donors. Later, an analysis showed that TCR beta chains associated with HLA were more clonally expanded than others that were equally common. A later analysis found TCR association rates differed by HLA locus, highest for DRB1 and lowest for HLA-C. An analysis done earlier found most TCR beta V segments productive about 90% or about 30% of the time.

PCR was performed using 60 Vbeta and 13 Jbeta primers. Repertoires were generated with immunoSEQ multiplex PCR, while TCRdb's copy carries only in-frame clones and drops some. The sample yields roughly 110,000 clones, roughly 82% seen once. Germline-derived CDR1 and CDR2 are LGHNA and YNFKEQ. The CDR3 loop spans 15 amino acids. As concerns this clone: The target antigen is unknown.

The rearrangement links TRBV4-2 to TRBJ2-5, with 7 bases identical to TRBD2. TRBJ2-7 explains the end of the DNA better; the J call may be wrong. The clonotype comes from a male donor in good health and CMV-seropositive. The sample was PBMCs. The CDR3 loop reads CASSQGAGPSYEQYF. For the CDR3, the DNA is TGTGCCAGCAGCCAAGGAGCGGGACCCTCCTACGAGCAGTACTTC.